The present T cell receptor beta chain was sequenced within a study of T cell changes during pregnancy in multiple sclerosis (dated by TCRdb to 2018 to 2020). Notes on the research overall: In women with multiple sclerosis, the researchers looked at how the T cell repertoire shifted as pregnancy progressed.

Receptors were amplified or captured by the immunoSEQ multiplex PCR assay. As stored in TCRdb, this immuneACCESS dataset retains in-frame rearrangements with V and J assigned. A fraction of the clones does not appear; measured against another copy, unresolved V genes explain less than half of the discrepancy, and the remainder lacks a known reason. The sample table holds fewer than 70,000 clones, of which over 80% were seen once. Of the sample, around 2.8% falls within the top ten clones. In the germline V gene (reference sequence), CDR1 corresponds to MNHEY and CDR2 to SMNVEV. Deletion took 10 bases off V and 5 bases off J, with a span of 11 bases between the germline ends. The CDR3 goes from the cysteine to the phenylalanine over 12 residues. The CDR3 DNA has 36 bases and is translated from base 1. In regard to this clone: This clone's antigen is unknown. No quality values exist for individual bases; no much larger clone is one base distant.

The source material was peripheral blood, sampled in the second trimester of pregnancy. The rearranged chain carries TRBV27 and TRBJ2-2; no D gene is confidently identified. This clonotype was obtained from a female donor in good health, enrolled as a control in a pregnancy study. This receptor has the CDR3 CATTGATGELFF. The bases read TGTGCCACAACGGGTGCAACCGGGGAGCTGTTTTTT.